The rows below give T cell receptor beta chains drawn from one sample of a study of response to subunit inactivated influenza vaccine. TCRdb processed the RT-PCR reads anew with MiXCR; each CDR3 protein has one entry. The table records some 570,000 distinct CDR3 sequences, around 10% of them present only once. This sample was also put to use in a study of T cells expressing NK-cell markers.

Sample: PBMCs from blood, taken on the day of vaccination. These receptors were taken from a man aged 45-60 years who received an inactivated influenza vaccine. CDR3s include the opening cysteine and the closing phenylalanine or tryptophan. The order of the fields is V gene, J gene, D gene, clone size, CDR3 protein, CDR3 DNA. A D gene is named only where the DNA matches it firmly. Not all rows give a size; the values are once, few, many and, for expanded clones, a class.

TRBV4-2	TRBJ2-2	.	.	CASSRPDGGITGELFF	TGTGCCAGCAGCCGCCCCGATGGCGGGATCACCGGGGAGCTGTTTTTT
TRBV20-1	TRBJ2-4	TRBD2	.	CRIAGGPNIQYF	TGCAGAATAGCGGGAGGGCCTAACATTCAGTACTTC
TRBV12-1	TRBJ2-7	.	few	CASSFRVYSYEQYF	TGTGCCAGCAGCTTTCGCGTGTACTCCTACGAGCAGTACTTC
TRBV27	TRBJ2-1	TRBD2	.	CASSLGTSGANEQFF	TGTGCCAGCAGTTTAGGGACTAGCGGCGCCAATGAGCAGTTCTTC
TRBV12-3/TRBV12-4	TRBJ2-3	.	many	CASSFRVSTDTQYF	TGTGCCAGCAGTTTCAGGGTTAGCACAGATACGCAGTATTTT
TRBV10-3	TRBJ2-5	.	once	CATAGSSRETQYF	TGTGCCACCGCGGGAAGTAGCCGAGAGACCCAGTACTTC
TRBV12-3/TRBV12-4	TRBJ2-1	.	.	CASSPRVGSYNEQFF	TGTGCCAGCAGTCCCCGGGTTGGCTCCTACAATGAGCAGTTCTTC
TRBV11-3	TRBJ2-1	.	.	CASSLRVSDNEQFF	TGTGCCAGCAGCTTACGGGTTTCGGACAATGAGCAGTTCTTC
TRBV11-2	TRBJ2-2	TRBD2	.	CASRSGRVNTGELFF	TGTGCCAGCAGGAGCGGGAGGGTTAACACCGGGGAGCTGTTTTTT
TRBV14	TRBJ2-1	TRBD2	.	CASSRGLAVVYNEQFF	TGTGCCAGCAGCCGGGGACTAGCGGTGGTCTACAATGAGCAGTTCTTC
TRBV11-2	TRBJ2-3	.	.	CASSLVPGPTTDTQYF	TGTGCCAGCAGCTTAGTGCCAGGACCAACCACAGATACGCAGTATTTT
TRBV11-2	TRBJ2-3	TRBD2	.	CASTTLRQRGPRRADTQYF	TGTGCCAGCACCACCTTAAGACAGCGGGGGCCTCGGAGGGCAGATACGCAGTATTTT
TRBV12-3/TRBV12-4	TRBJ1-5	.	.	CASSLAGQVYSNQPQHF	TGTGCCAGCAGTTTAGCGGGACAAGTTTATAGCAATCAGCCCCAGCATTTT
TRBV27	TRBJ2-1	TRBD2	.	CASSFAAGDSNEQFF	TGTGCCAGCAGTTTTGCGGCGGGAGACAGTAATGAGCAGTTCTTC
TRBV6-1	TRBJ1-6	TRBD1	many	CASWTGDYNSPLHF	TGTGCCAGTTGGACAGGGGACTATAATTCACCCCTCCACTTT
TRBV7-2	TRBJ1-1	.	.	CASSLGGGRVNTEAFF	TGTGCCAGCAGCTTAGGGGGCGGCAGGGTGAACACTGAAGCTTTCTTT
TRBV24-1	TRBJ2-3	.	many	CATSESRDTDTQYF	TGTGCCACCAGTGAGTCCAGGGATACAGATACGCAGTATTTT
TRBV10-3	TRBJ2-5	.	few	CAIRSAGDRETQYF	TGTGCCATCAGGAGCGCAGGGGATAGAGAGACCCAGTACTTC
TRBV6-2/TRBV6-3	TRBJ1-5	TRBD1	.	CASSGTGGFQPQHF	TGTGCCAGCAGTGGGACAGGGGGCTTTCAGCCCCAGCATTTT
TRBV24-1	TRBJ1-4	TRBD1	few	CATSDSDRGGGEKLFF	TGTGCCACCAGTGACTCCGACAGGGGAGGTGGTGAAAAACTGTTTTTT
TRBV29-1	TRBJ2-1	.	.	CSVVVANEQFF	TGCAGCGTTGTTGTAGCAAATGAGCAGTTCTTC
TRBV4-3	TRBJ2-7	TRBD1	many	CASSNRGYEQYF	TGCGCCAGCAGTAACAGGGGGTACGAGCAGTACTTC
TRBV12-3/TRBV12-4	TRBJ1-4	.	.	CASSLGYLNEKLFF	TGTGCCAGCAGTTTAGGATATCTAAATGAAAAACTGTTTTTT
TRBV5-1	TRBJ1-1	.	.	CASSLAGAWNTEAFF	TGCGCCAGCAGCTTGGCTGGGGCTTGGAACACTGAAGCTTTCTTT